This entry concerns a single TCR beta chain. Per germline, CDR1 MNHEY and CDR2 SVGEGT. After removal of 8 bases from V and 0 bases from J, the junction contained 2 bases not matched to a gene. This CDR3 has 15 amino acids. These data are taken from a study of blood T cells in healthy people across ages. A second PCR of roughly 7 to 11 cycles used a sample-barcoded 5' primer and a J-beta primer mix. TCRdb fed the 5' RACE reads into MiXCR, producing one record per CDR3 protein. The data contain over 1,300,000 distinct CDR3 sequences, 59% of them singletons. The receptor comes from a man aged 18 to 29 in good health. The chain is built from TRBV6-2 or TRBV6-3 and TRBJ2-6; 9 bases are shared with TRBD2. The sequenced sample consisted of blood. CDR3 in amino acids: CASASGVSGANVLTF. The CDR3 DNA is TGTGCCAGCGCTAGCGGGGTCTCTGGGGCCAACGTCCTGACTTTC.